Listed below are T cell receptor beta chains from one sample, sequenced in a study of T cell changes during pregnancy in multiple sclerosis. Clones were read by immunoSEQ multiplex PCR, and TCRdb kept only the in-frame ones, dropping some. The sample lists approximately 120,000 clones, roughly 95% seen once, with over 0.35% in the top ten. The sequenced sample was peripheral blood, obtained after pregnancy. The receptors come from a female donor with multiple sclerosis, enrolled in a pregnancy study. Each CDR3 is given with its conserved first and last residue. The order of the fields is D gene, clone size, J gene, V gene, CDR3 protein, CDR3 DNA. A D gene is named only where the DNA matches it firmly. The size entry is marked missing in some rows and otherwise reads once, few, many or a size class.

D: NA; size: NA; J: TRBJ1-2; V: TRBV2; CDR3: CASTWAAPGYTF; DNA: TGTGCCAGCACGTGGGCCGCACCTGGCTACACCTTC
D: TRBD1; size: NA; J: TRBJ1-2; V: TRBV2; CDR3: CASRGDRGGYTF; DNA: TGTGCCAGCAGAGGGGACAGGGGTGGCTACACCTTC
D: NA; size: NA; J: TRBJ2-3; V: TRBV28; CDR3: CASSLSPWRDGTDTQYF; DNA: TGTGCCAGCAGTTTATCCCCCTGGAGGGACGGCACAGATACGCAGTATTTT
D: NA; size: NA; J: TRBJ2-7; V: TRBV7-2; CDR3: CASSLAPGRRSYEQYF; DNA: TGTGCCAGCAGCTTAGCCCCAGGCAGGCGAAGCTACGAGCAGTACTTC
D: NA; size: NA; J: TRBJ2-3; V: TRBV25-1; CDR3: CASSEYPGVGTDTQYF; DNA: TGTGCCAGCAGTGAATACCCCGGAGTAGGCACAGATACGCAGTATTTT
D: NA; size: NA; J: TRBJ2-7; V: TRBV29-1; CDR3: CSVEEGTPYEQYF; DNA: TGCAGCGTTGAAGAAGGGACACCCTACGAGCAGTACTTC
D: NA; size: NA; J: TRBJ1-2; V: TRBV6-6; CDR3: CASSQNREPLNYGYTF; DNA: TGTGCCAGCAGCCAAAACAGGGAACCGCTTAACTATGGCTACACCTTC
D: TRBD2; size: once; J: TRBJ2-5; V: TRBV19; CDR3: CASRLAGEETQYF; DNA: TGTGCCAGTAGGCTGGCGGGAGAAGAGACCCAGTACTTC
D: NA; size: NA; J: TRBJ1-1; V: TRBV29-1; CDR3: CSVDGGQDEAFF; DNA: TGCAGCGTTGACGGGGGGCAGGATGAAGCTTTCTTT
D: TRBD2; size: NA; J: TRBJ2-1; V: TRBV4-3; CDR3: CASSHKRGSGRTGNEQFF; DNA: TGCGCCAGCAGTCACAAAAGGGGGAGCGGGAGGACGGGCAATGAGCAGTTCTTC
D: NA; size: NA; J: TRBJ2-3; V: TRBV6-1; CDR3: CASKRRGPGADTQYF; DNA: TGTGCCAGCAAAAGGAGGGGGCCGGGCGCAGATACGCAGTATTTT
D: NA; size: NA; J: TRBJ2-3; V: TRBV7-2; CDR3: CASRGRETDTQYF; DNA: TGTGCCAGCAGGGGGCGGGAAACAGATACGCAGTATTTT
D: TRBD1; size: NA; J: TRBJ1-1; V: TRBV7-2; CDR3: CASSLGEKRTGEAFF; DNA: TGTGCCAGCAGCTTAGGCGAAAAAAGGACAGGGGAAGCTTTCTTT
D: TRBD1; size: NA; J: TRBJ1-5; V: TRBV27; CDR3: CASSPTTGLSNQPQHF; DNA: TGTGCCAGCAGTCCAACGACAGGGCTTAGCAATCAGCCCCAGCATTTT
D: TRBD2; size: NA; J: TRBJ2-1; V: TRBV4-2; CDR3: CASSQERLADFQFF; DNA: TGTGCCAGCAGCCAAGAGAGACTAGCGGACTTCCAGTTCTTC
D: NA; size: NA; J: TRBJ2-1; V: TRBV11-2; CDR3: CASSLVFQGSYNEQFF; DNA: TGTGCCAGCAGCTTAGTGTTTCAGGGCTCCTACAATGAGCAGTTCTTC
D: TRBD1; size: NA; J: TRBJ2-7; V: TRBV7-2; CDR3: CASARDRAYEQYF; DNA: TGTGCCAGCGCCCGGGACAGAGCCTACGAGCAGTACTTC
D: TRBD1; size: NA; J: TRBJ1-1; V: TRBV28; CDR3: CASHRTGRGNTEAFF; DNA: TGTGCCAGCCATAGGACAGGCAGAGGGAACACTGAAGCTTTCTTT
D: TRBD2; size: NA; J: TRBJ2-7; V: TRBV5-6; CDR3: CASSPAGAGGPYEQYF; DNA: TGTGCCAGCAGCCCAGCGGGAGCGGGAGGCCCCTACGAGCAGTACTTC